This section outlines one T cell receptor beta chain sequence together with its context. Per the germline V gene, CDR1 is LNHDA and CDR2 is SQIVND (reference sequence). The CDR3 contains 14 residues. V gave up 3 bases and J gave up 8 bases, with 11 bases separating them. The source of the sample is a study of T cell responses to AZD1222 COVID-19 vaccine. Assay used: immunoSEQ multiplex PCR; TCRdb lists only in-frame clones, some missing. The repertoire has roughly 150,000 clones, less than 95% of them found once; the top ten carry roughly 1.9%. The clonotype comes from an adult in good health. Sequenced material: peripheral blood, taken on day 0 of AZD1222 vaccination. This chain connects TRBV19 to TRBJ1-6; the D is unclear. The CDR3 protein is CASSINQVDSPLHF. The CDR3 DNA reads TGTGCCAGTAGTATTAATCAGGTGGATTCACCCCTCCACTTT.